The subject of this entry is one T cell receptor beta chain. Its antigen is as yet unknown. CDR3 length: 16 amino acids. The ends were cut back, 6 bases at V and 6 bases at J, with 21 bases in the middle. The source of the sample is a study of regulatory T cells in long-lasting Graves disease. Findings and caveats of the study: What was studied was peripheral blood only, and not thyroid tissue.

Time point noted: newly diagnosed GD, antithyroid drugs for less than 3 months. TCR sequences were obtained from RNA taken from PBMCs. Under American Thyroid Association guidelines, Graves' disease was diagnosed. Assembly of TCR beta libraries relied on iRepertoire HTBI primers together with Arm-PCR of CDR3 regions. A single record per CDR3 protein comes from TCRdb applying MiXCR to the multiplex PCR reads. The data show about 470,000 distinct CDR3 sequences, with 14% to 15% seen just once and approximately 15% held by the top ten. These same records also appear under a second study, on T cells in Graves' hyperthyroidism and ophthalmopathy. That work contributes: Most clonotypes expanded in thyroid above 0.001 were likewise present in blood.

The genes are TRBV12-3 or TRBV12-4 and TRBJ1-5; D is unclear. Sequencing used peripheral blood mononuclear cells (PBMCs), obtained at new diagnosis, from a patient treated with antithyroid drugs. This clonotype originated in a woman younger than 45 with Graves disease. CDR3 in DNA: TGTGCCAGCAGCCTTCTGGAAGTCGGGTCGGGTCAGCCCCAGCATTTT. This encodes CASSLLEVGSGQPQHF.